Listed below are T cell receptor beta chains from one sample, sequenced in a study of monozygotic twins with inflammatory bowel disease. TCRdb reprocessed the 5' RACE reads; each CDR3 protein has one entry and no DNA is given. Its clone listing holds some 170,000 distinct CDR3 sequences. The sample was blood. The receptor set was obtained from a human donor with ulcerative colitis or Crohn's disease, or a healthy co-twin of an affected twin (not recorded which). Both conserved end residues are part of each CDR3.

TRBV19	TRBJ2-1	CASSGWTGGPSSYNEQFF
TRBV6-2/TRBV6-3	TRBJ2-6	CASSYRGSGANVLTF
TRBV18	TRBJ1-1	CASSPPPDPEAFF
TRBV9	TRBJ2-5	CASTLGLAGETQYF
TRBV7-2	TRBJ2-3	CASSLVPSRGDTQYF
TRBV7-2	TRBJ2-7	CASSFDRGDYEQYF
TRBV5-4	TRBJ2-1	CASSLGARVVQFF
TRBV5-6	TRBJ2-5	CASSIILTGGETQYF
TRBV2	TRBJ2-3	CASHRGSGTDTQYF
TRBV7-1	TRBJ2-5	CASSSSSGIGETQYF
TRBV12-3/TRBV12-4	TRBJ2-2	CASSLTGALEPNTGELFF
TRBV5-4	TRBJ2-5	CASSLVLARNQETQYF
TRBV6-1	TRBJ2-7	CASSRAGTSGQYEQYF
TRBV2	TRBJ2-7	CASSDFYPTASYEQYF
TRBV20-1	TRBJ2-7	CSAARLGQGKAYEQYF
TRBV7-8	TRBJ1-1	CASSQFRDPSGTEAFF
TRBV7-9	TRBJ1-5	CASSHWGGVENQPQHF
TRBV6-5	TRBJ1-6	CASSSGTGGIALRSPLHF